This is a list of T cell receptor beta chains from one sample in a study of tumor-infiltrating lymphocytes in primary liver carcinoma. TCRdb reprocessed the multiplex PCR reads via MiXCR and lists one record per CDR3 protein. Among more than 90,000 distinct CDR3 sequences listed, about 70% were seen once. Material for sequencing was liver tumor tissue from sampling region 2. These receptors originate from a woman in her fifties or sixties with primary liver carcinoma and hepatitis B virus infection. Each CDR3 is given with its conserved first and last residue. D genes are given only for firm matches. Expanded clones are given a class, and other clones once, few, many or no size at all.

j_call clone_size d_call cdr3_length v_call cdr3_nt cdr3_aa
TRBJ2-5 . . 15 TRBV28 TGTTCCAGCAGCAGAACTCAAGCCTACCAAGAGGCCCAGTACTTC CSSSRTQAYQEAQYF
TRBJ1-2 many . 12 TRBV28 TGTGCCAGCAGTTTTAAGGGCTATGGCTACACCTTC CASSFKGYGYTF
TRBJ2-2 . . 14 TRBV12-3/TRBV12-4 TGTACCAGCAGTCTCCGGGATTACACCGGGGAGCTGTTTTTT CTSSLRDYTGELFF
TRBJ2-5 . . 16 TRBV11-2 TGTGCCAGCAGTTCGTCCCTGGGGCAGGGAAGGCAGACCCAGTACTTC CASSSSLGQGRQTQYF
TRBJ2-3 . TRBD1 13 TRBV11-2 TGTGCCAGCAGCTTAGAATCCAAGGGGGCCCAGTATTTT CASSLESKGAQYF
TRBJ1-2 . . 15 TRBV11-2 TGTGCCAGCATCTTAACAATACAGGTAAATGGTGGCTACACCTTC CASILTIQVNGGYTF
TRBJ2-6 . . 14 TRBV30 TGTGCCTGGAATCAGGAATCTGAGGCCAACATCCTGACTTTC CAWNQESEANILTF
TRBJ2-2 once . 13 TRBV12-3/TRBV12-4 TGTGCCGGCAGTTTCAGGAACACCGGGGAGCTCTTTTTT CAGSFRNTGELFF
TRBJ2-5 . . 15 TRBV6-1 TGTGCCGGCAGGTACTGGACAGACTGTCAAGAGACCCAGTACTTC CAGRYWTDCQETQYF
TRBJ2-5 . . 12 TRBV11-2 TGTGGCAGCTTAGAATCCAAGGGGACCCAGTACTTC CGSLESKGTQYF
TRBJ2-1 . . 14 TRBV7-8 TGTGCCAGCAGCTTATCTAGTGTGAGGTCTGAGCAGTTCTTC CASSLSSVRSEQFF
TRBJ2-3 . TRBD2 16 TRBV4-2 TGTGCCAGAAGCCAAGTGGAGGGAGGGCACACAGATACGCAGTATTTT CARSQVEGGHTDTQYF
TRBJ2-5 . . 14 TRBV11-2 TGTGCCAGCAGCTTGGGGGGGGGGGCGGAGACCCAGTACTTC CASSLGGGAETQYF
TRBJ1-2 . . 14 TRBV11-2 TGTGCCAGCAGCCGGATCCTTCGAGAGGCGGGCTACACCTTC CASSRILREAGYTF
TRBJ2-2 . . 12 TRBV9 TGTGCCAGCAGCACCAACACCGGGGAGCTGTTTTTT CASSTNTGELFF
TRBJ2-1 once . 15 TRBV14 TGTGGCAGCAGCCAAGAAACCAGCTCCTACAATGAGCAGTTCTTC CGSSQETSSYNEQFF
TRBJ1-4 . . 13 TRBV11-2 TGTGCCAGCAGCGAGTGGCTGGGTGAAAAACCATTTTTT CASSEWLGEKPFF
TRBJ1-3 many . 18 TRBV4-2 TGTGCCAGCAGCGTGGCGCTATCGACAGGAAACTCTGGAAACACCATATATTTT CASSVALSTGNSGNTIYF
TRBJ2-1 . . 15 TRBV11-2 TGTGCCAGCATCTTAGATTGTATCTCCTACAATGAGCATTTCTTC CASILDCISYNEHFF
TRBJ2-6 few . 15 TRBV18 TGTGCCAGCGTACCGGGGGTTGTTGGGGCCAACGTCCTGACTTTC CASVPGVVGANVLTF
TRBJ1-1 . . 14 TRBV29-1 TGCAGCGTTGAAATCCCCTCGGTTAGCTCTGAAGCTTTCTTT CSVEIPSVSSEAFF
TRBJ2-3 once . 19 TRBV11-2 TGTGCCAGCAGTCCCGAGAGGGGGGGATATGGCGGCCGCGCAGATACGCAGTATTTT CASSPERGGYGGRADTQYF
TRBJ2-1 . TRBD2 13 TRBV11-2 TGTACCAGCAGCTGGACTAGAGGTGCAGAGCACTTCTTC CTSSWTRGAEHFF
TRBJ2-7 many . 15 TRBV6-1 TGTGCCAGCAGAGAGGTGAGGGTTGGAGCCTACGAGCAGTACTTC CASREVRVGAYEQYF
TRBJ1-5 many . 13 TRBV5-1 TGCGCCAGCAGCTTGGATGCCTGGGGGCCCCAGCATTTT CASSLDAWGPQHF
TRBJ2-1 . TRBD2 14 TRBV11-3 TGTCCCAGCAGCTCGGGACTAGTGGGGGGAGAGCAGTTCTTC CPSSSGLVGGEQFF
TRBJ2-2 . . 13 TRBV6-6 TGTGCCAGCAATTACAGGGACACGGGGGAGCCGTTTTTT CASNYRDTGEPFF
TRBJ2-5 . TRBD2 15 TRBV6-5 TGTGCCAGCAATTACGAGGGACTAGCGGGAGAGACCCGGTACTTC CASNYEGLAGETRYF
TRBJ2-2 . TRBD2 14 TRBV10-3 TGTGCCATCAGGGCGGGAGTAAACACAGGGGAGCTGTTTTTT CAIRAGVNTGELFF
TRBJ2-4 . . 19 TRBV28 TGTGCCGGCAGAGACCACCCGGGACAAACAAGCCTAGCCAAAAACATTCAGTACTTC CAGRDHPGQTSLAKNIQYF
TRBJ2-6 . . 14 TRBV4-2 TGTGCCAGCGGTCAAGGGACTGGGGCCAACGTCCTGACTTTC CASGQGTGANVLTF
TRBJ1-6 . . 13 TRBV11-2 TGTGCCAGTAACTTAGAGCCGGGTTCACCCCACCACTTT CASNLEPGSPHHF
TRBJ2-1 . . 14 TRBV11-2 TGTGCCAGTAGCTTAGAACGGACGAGCTATGAGCAGTTCTTC CASSLERTSYEQFF
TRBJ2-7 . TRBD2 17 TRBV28 TGTGCCAGCACCCCTTTCGGGGGACTAGCGGGAGACTGCGAGCAATACTTC CASTPFGGLAGDCEQYF
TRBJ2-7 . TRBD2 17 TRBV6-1 TGTGCCAGCAGTGTAAGAGCTCCTAGCGGGAGGGTCACCGAGCAGTACTTC CASSVRAPSGRVTEQYF
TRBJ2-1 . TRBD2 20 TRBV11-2 TGTGCCAGCAGCGTCCCTGAGCGACTCATTAGCGGGAGGCTTCTCAATGAGCGGTTCTTC CASSVPERLISGRLLNERFF
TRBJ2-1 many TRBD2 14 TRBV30 TGTGCCTGGAGTCAGGGTAGCGGGCACAATGAGCAGTTCTTC CAWSQGSGHNEQFF